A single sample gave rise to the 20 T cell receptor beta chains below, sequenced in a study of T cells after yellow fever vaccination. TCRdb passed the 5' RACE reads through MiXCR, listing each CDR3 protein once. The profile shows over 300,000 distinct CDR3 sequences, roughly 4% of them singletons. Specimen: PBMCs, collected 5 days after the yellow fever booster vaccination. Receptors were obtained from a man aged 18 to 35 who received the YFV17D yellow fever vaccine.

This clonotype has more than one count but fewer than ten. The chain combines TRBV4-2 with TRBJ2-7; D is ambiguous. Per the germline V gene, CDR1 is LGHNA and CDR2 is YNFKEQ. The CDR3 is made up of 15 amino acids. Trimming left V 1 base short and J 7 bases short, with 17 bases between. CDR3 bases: TGTGCCAGCAGCCAAGCCGAAGCAGCCCTTAGTGAGCAGTACTTC. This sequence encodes CASSQAEAALSEQYF.

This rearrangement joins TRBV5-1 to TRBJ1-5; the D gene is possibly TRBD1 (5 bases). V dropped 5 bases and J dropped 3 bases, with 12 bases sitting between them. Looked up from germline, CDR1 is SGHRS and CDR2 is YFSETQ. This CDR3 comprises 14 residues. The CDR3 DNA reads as TGCGCCAGCAGTTTTCAGGGTGACAATCAGCCCCAGCATTTT. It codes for CASSFQGDNQPQHF.

The CDR3 spells CASSFGPNPAHEQYV. In DNA, the CDR3 is TGTGCCAGCAGCTTTGGCCCAAACCCTGCCCACGAGCAGTACGTC. The chain combines TRBV5-4 with TRBJ2-7; D remains unclear. Germline assignment: CDR1 SGHNT and CDR2 YYREEE (reference sequence). There are 15 residues in the CDR3. The V end lost 2 bases, the J end lost 5 bases, and 17 bases lay between the germline ends.

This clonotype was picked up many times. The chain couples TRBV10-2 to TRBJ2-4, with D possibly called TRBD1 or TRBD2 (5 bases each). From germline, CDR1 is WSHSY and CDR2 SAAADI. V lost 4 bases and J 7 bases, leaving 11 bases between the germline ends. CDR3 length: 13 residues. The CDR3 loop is CASSVREGNIQYF. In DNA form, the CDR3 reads TGCGCCAGCAGTGTTCGTGAGGGGAACATTCAGTACTTC.

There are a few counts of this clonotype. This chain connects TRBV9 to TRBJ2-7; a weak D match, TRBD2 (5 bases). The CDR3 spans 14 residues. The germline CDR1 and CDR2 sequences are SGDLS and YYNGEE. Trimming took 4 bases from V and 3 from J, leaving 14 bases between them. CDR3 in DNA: TGTGCCAGCAGCCCAGGAGGAGACGGCTACGAGCAGTACTTC. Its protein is CASSPGGDGYEQYF.

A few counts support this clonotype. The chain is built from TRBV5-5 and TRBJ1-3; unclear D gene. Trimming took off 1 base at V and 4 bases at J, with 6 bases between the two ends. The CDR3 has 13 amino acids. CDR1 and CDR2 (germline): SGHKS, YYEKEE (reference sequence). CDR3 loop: CASSLYNGNTIYF. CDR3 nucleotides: TGTGCCAGCAGCTTGTATAACGGAAACACCATATATTTT.

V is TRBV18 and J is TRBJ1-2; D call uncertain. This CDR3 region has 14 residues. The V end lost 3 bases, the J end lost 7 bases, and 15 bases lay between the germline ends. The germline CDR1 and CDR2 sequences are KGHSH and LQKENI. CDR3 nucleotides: TGTGCCAGCTCACCCGGGTTTGGGCTCACTGGCTACACCTTC. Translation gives CASSPGFGLTGYTF.

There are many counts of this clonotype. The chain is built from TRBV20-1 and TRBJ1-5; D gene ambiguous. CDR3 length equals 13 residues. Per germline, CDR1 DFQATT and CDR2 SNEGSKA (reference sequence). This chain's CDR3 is CSGVADSNQPQHF. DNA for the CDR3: TGCAGCGGCGTTGCGGATAGCAATCAGCCCCAGCATTTT.

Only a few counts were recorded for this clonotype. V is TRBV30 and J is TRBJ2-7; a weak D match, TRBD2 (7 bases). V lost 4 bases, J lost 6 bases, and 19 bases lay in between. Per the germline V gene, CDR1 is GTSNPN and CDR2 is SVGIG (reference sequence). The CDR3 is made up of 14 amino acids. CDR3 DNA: TGTGCCTGGAACTTGGGGGGGGGCGAGAGCGAGCAGTACTTC. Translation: CAWNLGGGESEQYF. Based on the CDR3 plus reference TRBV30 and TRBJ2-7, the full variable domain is SQTIHQWPATLVQPVGSPLSLECTVEGTSNPNLYWYRQAAGRGLQLLFYSVGIGQISSEVPQNLSASRPQDRQFILSSKKLLLSDSGFYLCAWNLGGGESEQYFGPGTRLTVT.

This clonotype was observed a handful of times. The CDR3 reads CAISDSPNTGELFF. The CDR3 nucleotides are TGTGCCATCAGTGACAGTCCGAACACCGGGGAGCTGTTTTTT. The chain has TRBV10-3 and TRBJ2-2, with no clear D. CDR3 length equals 14 residues. Trimming took off 3 bases at V and 0 bases at J, with 5 bases between the two ends. Germline lookup yields CDR1 ENHRY and CDR2 SYGVKD.

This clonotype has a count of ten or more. The CDR3 here is CASSQDEDSNQPQHF. The CDR3 DNA sequence: TGCGCCAGCAGCCAAGATGAGGATAGCAATCAGCCCCAGCATTTT. The chain carries TRBV4-3 and TRBJ1-5; D gene unclear. The V end was cut by 0 bases, the J end by 0 bases, with 6 bases between. The CDR3 covers 15 residues. Germline CDR1 and CDR2: LGHNA and YSLEER.

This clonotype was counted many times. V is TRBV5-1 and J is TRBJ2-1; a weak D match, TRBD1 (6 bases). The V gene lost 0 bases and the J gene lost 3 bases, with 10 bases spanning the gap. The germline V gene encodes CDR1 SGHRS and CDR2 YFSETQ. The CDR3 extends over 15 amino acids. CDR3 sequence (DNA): TGCGCCAGCAGCTTGGCAGCGGACAGCTACAATGAGCAGTTCTTC. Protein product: CASSLAADSYNEQFF.

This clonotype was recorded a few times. The CDR3 sequence: CACNEGRGASPLHF. The CDR3 DNA sequence: TGTGCCTGCAACGAGGGCAGGGGTGCTTCACCCCTCCACTTT. The chain carries TRBV30 and TRBJ1-6; possible D gene TRBD1, 6 bases. This CDR3 is built from 14 residues. V gave up 6 bases and J gave up 9 bases, with 18 bases separating them. Germline V CDR1 and CDR2: GTSNPN, SVGIG (reference sequence).

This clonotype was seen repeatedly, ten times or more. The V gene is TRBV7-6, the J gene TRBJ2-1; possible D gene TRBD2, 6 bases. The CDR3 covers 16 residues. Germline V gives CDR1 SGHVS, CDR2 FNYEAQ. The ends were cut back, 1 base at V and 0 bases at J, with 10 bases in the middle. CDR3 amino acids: CASSLVGGSSYNEQFF. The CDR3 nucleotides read TGTGCCAGCAGCTTAGTGGGGGGTTCCTCCTACAATGAGCAGTTCTTC.

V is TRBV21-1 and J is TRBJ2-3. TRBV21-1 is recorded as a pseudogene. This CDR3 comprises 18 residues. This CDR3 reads CASSKLREDAQRTDTQYF. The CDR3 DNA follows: TGTGCCAGCAGCAAACTCCGAGAGGACGCTCAGAGGACAGATACGCAGTATTTT.

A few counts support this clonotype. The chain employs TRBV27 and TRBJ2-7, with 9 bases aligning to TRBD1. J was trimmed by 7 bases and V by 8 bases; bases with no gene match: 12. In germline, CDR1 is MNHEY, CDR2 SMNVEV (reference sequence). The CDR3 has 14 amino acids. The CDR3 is CASSGTGSLREQYF. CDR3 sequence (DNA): TGTGCCAGCTCTGGGACAGGGAGTTTGAGGGAGCAGTACTTC.

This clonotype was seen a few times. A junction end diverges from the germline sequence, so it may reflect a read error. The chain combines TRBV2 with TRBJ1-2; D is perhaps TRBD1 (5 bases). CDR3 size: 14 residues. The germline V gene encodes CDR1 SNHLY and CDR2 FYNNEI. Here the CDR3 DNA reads TGTGCCAGCTGTGAGGACATCCCTCTTGGGGGCTACACCTTC. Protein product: CASCEDIPLGGYTF.

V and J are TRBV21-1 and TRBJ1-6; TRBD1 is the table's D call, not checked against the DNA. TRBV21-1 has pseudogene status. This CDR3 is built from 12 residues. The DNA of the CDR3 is TGTGCCAGCACCAAACCCCTAGAACCCCTCCACTTT. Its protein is CASTKPLEPLHF.

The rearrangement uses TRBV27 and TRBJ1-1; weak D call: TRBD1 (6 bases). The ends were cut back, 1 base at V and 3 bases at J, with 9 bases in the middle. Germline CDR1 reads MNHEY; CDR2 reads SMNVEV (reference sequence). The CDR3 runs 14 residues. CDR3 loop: CASSLLNRDTEAFF. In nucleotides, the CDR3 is TGTGCCAGCAGTTTATTAAACAGGGACACTGAAGCTTTCTTT.

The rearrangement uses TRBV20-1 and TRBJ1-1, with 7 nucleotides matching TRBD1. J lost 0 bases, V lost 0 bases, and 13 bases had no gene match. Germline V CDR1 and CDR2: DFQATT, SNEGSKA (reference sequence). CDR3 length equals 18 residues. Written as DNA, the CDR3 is TGCAGTGCTAGAGATGAGGACGGGACAGATCGGGTGAACACTGAAGCTTTCTTT. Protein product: CSARDEDGTDRVNTEAFF.